This paragraph reports one T cell receptor beta chain. There are 16 residues in the CDR3. Germline V lookup: CDR1 MDHEN, CDR2 SYDVKM. V shed 6 bases and J 0 bases; nucleotides not matched to a gene: 11. The data originate from a study of somatic mutations in cytotoxic T cells in rheumatoid arthritis. Measured with immunoSEQ multiplex PCR; TCRdb has only the in-frame clones, and not every one. The table has 15,000 to 20,000 clones, about 70% seen once. The control group consisted of fewer than 25 healthy blood donors, whose median age was approximately 56 years (range roughly 20-70) and of whom over 50% were female.

This receptor was obtained from an older woman in good health. The chain is built from TRBV28 and TRBJ2-7; 7 nucleotides agree with TRBD2. The specimen was CD8+ T cells sorted from blood. The CDR3 nucleotides read TGTGCCAGCAGCTCCCCTACTAGCGACAACTCCTACGAGCAGTACTTC. Protein sequence: CASSSPTSDNSYEQYF.